The present TCR beta chain was sequenced within a study of blood T cell repertoires in COVID-19. About the research overall: The United States, Italy and Spain supplied acute and convalescent COVID-19 samples. T cells, B-cell-depleted T cells, or PBMCs provided the cDNA or gDNA that served as material.

Per the original methods: Amplification of reference gene primers was used by the study to estimate nucleated cell counts. Data came from immunoSEQ multiplex PCR; TCRdb stores just in-frame clones and leaves some out. V and J calls and clone size follow that table, whereas D and trimming were derived from the DNA. The table has 150,000 to 200,000 clones, about nine tenths seen once. Germline values: CDR1 PRHDT, CDR2 FYEKMQ (reference sequence). Trimming removed 5 bases from V and 6 bases from J, with 14 bases in between. The CDR3 runs to 14 residues. The source is a man between 65 and 85 years old with active or convalescent COVID-19. The chain employs TRBV13 and TRBJ2-1, with TRBD2 as a possible D gene (6 bases). The sample was peripheral blood. This chain's CDR3 is CASSLGTPSNEQFF. The CDR3 DNA reads TGTGCCAGCAGCCTTGGGACTCCCTCCAATGAGCAGTTCTTC.